The T cell receptor beta chain under discussion was sequenced for a study of T cell responses to AZD1222 COVID-19 vaccine. Comment on this clone: Its antigen is unidentified.

Trimming shortened V by 10 bases and J by 4 bases, and 16 bases separated the two germline ends. Per the germline V gene, CDR1 is KGHDR and CDR2 is SFDVKD. The CDR3 is made up of 13 amino acids. Study results and limitations: In the spike-specific TCR repertoire, nearly half reportedly target unmutated variant regions. Donors were mostly white British, more females; clonal diversity possibly underestimated. The study sampled repertoires only after the peak T cell response. Vaccination with two AZD1222 doses was followed by a rise in Spike-specific TCR breadth and depth.

Measured with immunoSEQ multiplex PCR; TCRdb has only the in-frame clones, and not every one. Of over 85,000 clones in the sample, roughly 92% were seen once. This TCR was sampled from an adult who received the AZD1222 COVID-19 vaccine. The starting material was peripheral blood, obtained 28 days after the second AZD1222 dose. The chain employs TRBV24-1 and TRBJ2-7; D gene unclear. The CDR3 coding sequence is TGTGCCACGAGTCCCGGGCCCGGGTACGAGCAGTACTTC. Residues: CATSPGPGYEQYF.